These 28 T cell receptor beta chains were all obtained from the same sample, sequenced in a study of monozygotic twins with inflammatory bowel disease. TCRdb reprocessed the 5' RACE reads, with one entry per CDR3 protein and no DNA. The sample includes about 210,000 distinct CDR3 sequences. Specimen: blood. These receptors came from a human donor with ulcerative colitis or Crohn's disease, or a healthy co-twin of an affected twin (not recorded which).

The V and J genes are TRBV7-9 and TRBJ1-5; TCRdb proposes TRBD1, but this gene call is untestable without DNA. This CDR3 is 14 amino acids long. Germline V gene sequence: CDR1 SEHNR, CDR2 FQNEAQ (reference sequence). The CDR3 sequence is CASSLEGRGQPQHF.

The chain combines TRBV7-2 with TRBJ2-3. Germline lookup yields CDR1 SGHTA and CDR2 FQGNSA. The CDR3 has 15 amino acids. The CDR3 sequence: CASSLRVPSTDTQYF.

The chain couples TRBV20-1 to TRBJ2-3. Per germline, CDR1 DFQATT and CDR2 SNEGSKA (reference sequence). The CDR3 spans 13 residues. The CDR3 region is CSAASESTDTQYF.

The chain recombines TRBV6-6 with TRBJ1-4. The CDR3 is 14 amino acids. The germline V gene has CDR1 MNHNY and CDR2 SVGAGI (reference sequence). The CDR3 spells CATSHGDHNEKLFF.

V and J are TRBV29-1 and TRBJ1-2; as DNA is missing, the TRBD1 call by TCRdb cannot be tested. The germline V gene has CDR1 SQVTM and CDR2 ANQGSEA. This CDR3 region has 13 residues. CDR3 sequence reads: CSVERTGLDGYTF.

The V call is TRBV20-1, the J call TRBJ2-1; TCRdb gives TRBD1 as the D gene, but with no DNA this cannot be confirmed. Germline CDR1 reads DFQATT; CDR2 reads SNEGSKA (reference sequence). The CDR3 is made up of 14 amino acids. The CDR3: CSATRDRPYNEQFF.

This chain joins TRBV20-1 and TRBJ2-7; TCRdb designates TRBD1, a call that cannot be tested without DNA. CDR1 is DFQATT and CDR2 is SNEGSKA in the germline V gene (reference sequence). The CDR3 runs to 13 residues. CDR3 residues: CSARDGRNYEQYF.

This rearrangement joins TRBV3-1 to TRBJ2-1; TCRdb designates TRBD1, a call that cannot be tested without DNA. The germline gives CDR1 LGHDT, CDR2 YNNKEL (reference sequence). The CDR3 loop spans 13 amino acids. The CDR3 is CASSQELGVEQFF.

The rearrangement joins TRBV3-1 to TRBJ1-2. This CDR3 has 14 residues. Germline V gene data show CDR1 as LGHDT and CDR2 as YNNKEL (reference sequence). CDR3 protein: CASSQDLANYGYTF.

The gene calls are TRBV3-1 and TRBJ2-3; the TRBD1 assignment by TCRdb is unverifiable without DNA. This CDR3 contains 18 residues. Germline-derived CDR1 and CDR2 are LGHDT and YNNKEL (reference sequence). Here the CDR3 reads CASSPPYRTGLATDTQYF.

The V gene is TRBV6-1, the J gene TRBJ2-7; as DNA is missing, the TRBD2 call by TCRdb cannot be tested. Germline V gives CDR1 MNHNS, CDR2 SASEGT. There are 12 residues in the CDR3. The CDR3: CASSDRTTLQYF.

The gene calls are TRBV27 and TRBJ1-2; checking the TCRdb D call of TRBD1 is not possible without DNA. There are 15 residues in the CDR3. Germline-derived CDR1 and CDR2 are MNHEY and SMNVEV (reference sequence). CDR3 sequence reads: CASSFQGAAGYGYTF.

The chain recombines TRBV5-1 with TRBJ1-2; TCRdb's D gene call, TRBD1, goes unchecked for lack of DNA. In germline, CDR1 is SGHRS, CDR2 YFSETQ. The CDR3 covers 14 residues. The CDR3: CASSLDRGEDGYTF.

The chain uses TRBV5-4 and TRBJ2-6; the TCRdb call, TRBD1, lacks DNA for checking. This CDR3 spans 16 amino acids. Germline CDR1 and CDR2: SGHNT and YYREEE (reference sequence). CDR3: CASSLEAPSGANVLTF.

This chain uses TRBV4-2 with TRBJ2-1; the TCRdb D gene call, TRBD1, has no DNA to confirm it. The CDR3 sequence is 17 residues long. Germline V gene lookup returns CDR1 LGHNA and CDR2 YNFKEQ. The CDR3 reads CASSQEGGLSSYNEQFF.

The gene calls are TRBV14 and TRBJ2-5; TCRdb outputs TRBD1, but without DNA this stays unchecked. Per the germline V gene, CDR1 is SGHDN and CDR2 is FVKESK. This CDR3 is 19 amino acids long. CDR3: CASSQVWTGTTWYQETQYF. The full variable domain, completed using reference TRBV14 and TRBJ2-5, is EAGVTQFPSHSVIEKGQTVTLRCDPISGHDNLYWYRRVMGKEIKFLLHFVKESKQDESGMPNNRFLAERTGGTYSTLKVQPAELEDSGVYFCASSQVWTGTTWYQETQYFGPGTRLLVL.

The chain couples TRBV6-1 to TRBJ2-5; the TRBD2 assignment by TCRdb is unverifiable without DNA. The CDR3 is made up of 15 amino acids. CDR1 and CDR2 from the germline V gene are MNHNS and SASEGT. CDR3 amino acids: CASSLGASGEKTQYF.

The chain is built from TRBV7-9 and TRBJ2-1; TCRdb outputs TRBD1, but without DNA this stays unchecked. This CDR3 is built from 15 residues. Germline CDR1 SEHNR, CDR2 FQNEAQ (reference sequence). This CDR3 is CASSLGGATYNEQFF. Variable domain in full (rest from reference TRBV7-9 and TRBJ2-1): DTGVSQNPRHKITKRGQNVTFRCDPISEHNRLYWYRQTLGQGPEFLTYFQNEAQLEKSRLLSDRFSAERPKGSFSTLEIQRTEQGDSAMYLCASSLGGATYNEQFFGPGTRLTVL.

J is TRBJ2-7 and V is TRBV11-2; TCRdb calls TRBD1, which cannot be checked without DNA. Per germline, CDR1 SGHAT and CDR2 FQNNGV. The CDR3 runs 16 residues. This chain's CDR3 is CASSLARLSSSYEQYF.

This rearrangement joins TRBV3-1 to TRBJ2-7. The CDR3 is made up of 16 amino acids. Germline values: CDR1 LGHDT, CDR2 YNNKEL (reference sequence). CDR3 sequence reads: CASSQDLAEASYEQYF.

V is TRBV10-3 and J is TRBJ1-3; without DNA, the TCRdb call of TRBD1 cannot be checked. This CDR3 is 15 amino acids long. In germline, CDR1 is ENHRY, CDR2 SYGVKD. CDR3 protein: CAISEGGHSGNTIYF.

The rearrangement links TRBV5-1 to TRBJ2-4; TCRdb's D gene call, TRBD1, goes unchecked for lack of DNA. This CDR3 region has 18 residues. Germline-derived CDR1 and CDR2 are SGHRS and YFSETQ. The CDR3 sequence is CASSSIPGTVLAKNIQYF.

The chain employs TRBV24-1 and TRBJ1-4. CDR3 length: 12 amino acids. CDR1 is KGHDR and CDR2 is SFDVKD in the germline V gene. This CDR3 reads CATSDDHEKLFF.

The chain combines TRBV11-2 with TRBJ2-5. This CDR3 has 14 amino acids. Per germline, CDR1 SGHAT and CDR2 FQNNGV. The CDR3 spells CASSLEREWETQYF.

The chain employs TRBV4-1 and TRBJ2-5; TCRdb's D call of TRBD2 is untestable without DNA. This CDR3 is 14 amino acids long. The germline V gene encodes CDR1 MGHRA and CDR2 YSYEKL. The CDR3 loop reads CASSQVQGGETQYF.

This chain connects TRBV20-1 to TRBJ1-5. Germline CDR1 reads DFQATT; CDR2 reads SNEGSKA (reference sequence). This CDR3 comprises 14 residues. The CDR3 here is CSLLGVGPDQPQHF.

The chain recombines TRBV20-1 with TRBJ2-1; TCRdb indicates TRBD2, and absent DNA this call remains unverified. Germline V lookup: CDR1 DFQATT, CDR2 SNEGSKA (reference sequence). The length of the CDR3 is 15 residues. CDR3 in amino acids: CSARVGGGGVHEQFF.

The chain carries TRBV15 and TRBJ1-5; TCRdb's D call, TRBD1, is unchecked because there is no DNA. Germline CDR1 reads LNHNV; CDR2 reads YYDKDF (reference sequence). The CDR3 runs to 18 residues. Here the CDR3 reads CATSRAASLRGGNQPQHF.